The clone carrying this TCR beta chain occurred a few times. These data come from a study of blood T cells in healthy people across ages. About the study: Roughly one uniquely barcoded beta molecule per two T cells was captured.

The use of a sample-barcoded 5' primer and a J-beta primer mix characterized a second PCR of about 6 to 12 cycles. A template-switch adaptor with 12 random nucleotides tagged each cDNA molecule. TCRdb recomputed calls from the 5' RACE reads with MiXCR, one row per CDR3 protein. The data show about 320,000 distinct CDR3 sequences, less than 30% seen once. Germline trimming cut 1 base from V and 6 bases from J; bases unmatched to any gene: 3. Germline V CDR1 and CDR2: MNHEY, SVGEGT. CDR3 length equals 14 residues. This rearrangement joins TRBV6-2 or TRBV6-3 to TRBJ2-1; 7 nucleotides match TRBD2. This TCR was recovered from a woman in her seventies in good health. The specimen sequenced was blood. The CDR3 nucleotides read TGTGCCAGCAGTTACTTGCGACTAGCCAATGAGCAGTTCTTC. Translation: CASSYLRLANEQFF.